Sequencing of this T cell receptor beta chain was carried out in a study of PD-1 blockade in classical Hodgkin lymphoma. From germline, CDR1 is SGHDT and CDR2 YYEEEE. V was shortened by 1 base and J by 0 bases, with 16 bases between the two germline ends. The CDR3 covers 17 residues. Noted time point: cycle 4 day 1 (C4D1), after five to seven weeks of nivolumab. Every patient experienced relapse after autologous stem cell transplantation, and brentuximab vedotin exposure varied. This clone has a single count. Using immunoSEQ multiplex PCR, the repertoire was profiled, and TCRdb retains in-frame clones only, with some absent. The sample consists of 7,000 to 7,500 clones, roughly 70% of them appearing once.

This TCR was recovered from a human donor with classical Hodgkin lymphoma. V usage is TRBV5-6 and J usage is TRBJ1-1, with D perhaps TRBD1 (5 bases). The starting material was peripheral blood mononuclear cells (PBMCs), obtained before the fourth cycle of nivolumab. The CDR3 protein is CASSLTPGLSMNTEAFF. The CDR3 DNA reads as TGTGCCAGCAGCTTGACCCCGGGACTGTCTATGAACACTGAAGCTTTCTTT. The full variable domain, in which reference TRBV5-6 and TRBJ1-1 provide the parts outside the CDR3, is DAGVTQSPTHLIKTRGQQVTLRCSPKSGHDTVSWYQQALGQGPQFIFQYYEEEERQRGNFPDRFSGHQFPNYSSELNVNALLLGDSALYLCASSLTPGLSMNTEAFFGQGTRLTVV.